What follows describes a single T cell receptor (beta chain). These data originate in a study of blood T cell repertoires in COVID-19. Study-level information: Spain, Italy and the United States supplied samples that represented acute and convalescent COVID-19. T cells, B-cell-depleted T cells, or PBMCs supplied cDNA or gDNA.

Profiling relied on immunoSEQ multiplex PCR, and the TCRdb table lists in-frame clones only, not all of them. Of a few hundred thousand clones listed, approximately 86% are singletons. This CDR3 has 13 residues. The germline CDR1 and CDR2 sequences are SGHRS and YFSETQ. Trimming shortened V by 2 bases and J by 7 bases, and 12 bases separated the two germline ends. The sequenced sample was peripheral blood. This TCR came from a human donor in a cohort sampled during active COVID-19. V gene TRBV5-1 combines with J gene TRBJ2-5; TRBD1 might be the D (6 bases). The DNA of the CDR3 is TGCGCCAGCAGCTTCCAGGACAGCGGGACCCAGTACTTC. It yields the protein CASSFQDSGTQYF. The whole variable domain, remainder taken from reference TRBV5-1 and TRBJ2-5, is KAGVTQTPRYLIKTRGQQVTLSCSPISGHRSVSWYQQTPGQGLQFLFEYFSETQRNKGNFPGRFSGRQFSNSRSEMNVSTLELGDSALYLCASSFQDSGTQYFGPGTRLLVL.